The rows below give T cell receptor beta chains drawn from one sample of a study of regulatory T cells in long-lasting Graves disease. TCRdb fed the multiplex PCR reads into MiXCR, producing one record per CDR3 protein. In the table there are about 530,000 distinct CDR3 sequences, 15% to 20% of which are singletons. This sample also belongs to another study, concerning T cells in Graves' hyperthyroidism and ophthalmopathy.

The material was peripheral blood mononuclear cells (PBMCs), obtained at new diagnosis, from a patient treated with antithyroid drugs. These receptor sequences come from a middle-aged woman with Graves disease. Both conserved end residues are part of each CDR3. A D gene is named only where the DNA matches it firmly. Clone size is not always given. Where it is, it says once, few, many or a class for expanded clones.

j_gene	d_gene	v_gene	abundance	CDR3aa	CDR3nt
TRBJ1-3	-	TRBV12-5	-	CASGSTDGSSGNTIYF	TGTGCTAGTGGTTCCACAGACGGAAGCTCTGGAAACACCATATATTTT
TRBJ1-5	-	TRBV7-2	few	CASSFLDQPQHF	TGTGCCAGCAGCTTTCTGGATCAGCCCCAGCATTTT
TRBJ2-2	-	TRBV9	-	CASSLVLGTGELFF	TGTGCCAGCAGCCTTGTCCTGGGCACCGGGGAGCTGTTTTTT
TRBJ1-6	-	TRBV7-9	few	CASSLARGSLYNSPLHF	TGTGCCAGCAGCTTAGCGAGGGGCAGCCTCTATAATTCACCCCTCCACTTT
TRBJ1-2	-	TRBV27	few	CASSFAHGYGYTF	TGTGCCAGCAGTTTCGCTCACGGCTATGGCTACACCTTC
TRBJ1-6	-	TRBV2	many	CASSRGNNSPLHF	TGTGCCAGCAGCCGGGGGAATAATTCACCCCTCCACTTT
TRBJ2-5	TRBD2	TRBV7-8	-	CASSVRLAGPEF	TGTGCCAGCAGCGTCCGACTAGCGGGGCCCGAATTC
TRBJ1-1	TRBD1	TRBV11-2	many	CASSLYRGAEAFF	TGTGCCAGCAGCCTATACAGGGGGGCTGAAGCTTTCTTT
TRBJ2-7	TRBD2	TRBV3-1	-	CASSQDGTTEQYF	TGTGCCAGCAGCCAAGATGGGACTACTGAGCAGTACTTC
TRBJ2-2	TRBD1	TRBV5-1	few	CASSLTGGYNTGELFF	TGCGCCAGCAGCTTAACAGGGGGCTATAACACCGGGGAGCTGTTTTTT
TRBJ2-5	-	TRBV12-3/TRBV12-4	many	CASSLGLAIETQYF	TGTGCCAGCAGTTTGGGCCTAGCGATAGAGACCCAGTACTTC
TRBJ1-3	-	TRBV2	many	CASRQGMSGNTIYF	TGTGCCAGCAGACAGGGTATGTCTGGAAACACCATATATTTT
TRBJ1-1	-	TRBV25-1	few	CASSEFRGDTEAFF	TGTGCCAGCAGTGAATTTCGTGGGGACACTGAAGCTTTCTTT
TRBJ2-2	TRBD1	TRBV5-1	few	CASSGRTGPGELFF	TGCGCCAGCAGCGGTAGGACAGGGCCCGGGGAGCTGTTTTTT
TRBJ1-2	TRBD1	TRBV5-1	few	CASSIRQGAGGYTF	TGCGCCAGCAGCATACGACAGGGGGCCGGAGGCTACACCTTC
TRBJ1-5	-	TRBV27	few	CASSLSTGPLQPQHF	TGTGCCAGCAGTTTATCGACAGGACCACTTCAGCCCCAGCATTTT
TRBJ2-1	TRBD2	TRBV7-8	few	CASSLGTSGGNGKFF	TGTGCCAGCAGCTTGGGGACTAGCGGGGGGAATGGGAAGTTCTTC
TRBJ1-4	TRBD1	TRBV12-3/TRBV12-4	-	CASATGFGEKLFF	TGTGCCAGCGCGACAGGGTTTGGTGAAAAACTGTTTTTT
TRBJ2-3	-	TRBV6-2/TRBV6-3	many	CASRPHTTDTQYF	TGTGCCAGCAGGCCACACACCACAGATACGCAGTATTTT
TRBJ1-1	-	TRBV20-1	many	CSARKGMNTEAFF	TGCAGTGCTAGGAAGGGGATGAACACTGAAGCTTTCTTT
TRBJ1-2	TRBD1	TRBV6-1	many	CASKPRDRDGYTF	TGTGCCAGCAAACCAAGGGACAGGGATGGCTACACCTTC
TRBJ1-2	TRBD1	TRBV5-4	-	CASSYGQVGYGYTF	TGTGCCAGCAGCTACGGACAGGTTGGGTATGGCTACACCTTC
TRBJ2-3	TRBD2	TRBV4-2	-	CASSRPTRLAGGRDTQYF	TGTGCCAGCAGCCGCCCAACCAGACTAGCGGGGGGCCGGGATACGCAGTATTTT